The sequence of this T cell receptor beta chain was determined in a study of cytomegalovirus exposure and HLA in healthy donors. Study-wide points: In vitro testing confirmed a few CMV-associated chains as specific for CMV antigens.

The study ran its PCR with 60 Vbeta and 13 Jbeta primers. Produced via immunoSEQ multiplex PCR; TCRdb's table is partial and in-frame only. This sample has roughly 130,000 clones, with about 80% found just once. With respect to this clone: The antigen is unknown.

This CDR3 spans 12 amino acids. Trimming took 6 bases from V and 13 from J, leaving 16 bases between them. CDR1 and CDR2 (germline): LNHNV, YYDKDF (reference sequence). The clonotype originates from a man aged 40-55 years in good health and CMV-seronegative. The chain links TRBV15 to TRBJ1-5, with D perhaps matching TRBD1 (5 bases). The sequenced material came from PBMCs. The CDR3 reads CATRGGWGPQHF. CDR3 sequence (DNA): TGTGCCACCAGGGGGGGGTGGGGTCCTCAGCATTTT.